The 23 T cell receptor beta chains below all came from one sample that was sequenced in a study of T cells in Graves' hyperthyroidism and ophthalmopathy (dated by TCRdb to the late 2010s). The library was produced with multiplex PCR. The sequencer was an Illumina HiSeq 2000. The TCR beta CDR3 regions were amplified from RNA transcripts. A first-round RT-PCR of the TCR CDR3 used the HTBI primer set with the Qiagen OneStep RT-PCR kit. TCRdb applied fastp at Q25 and MiXCR to the public reads, then kept only in-frame beta chains. Rows with one shared CDR3 protein collapse into an entry with the most common genes and DNA. In all, the sample holds some 440,000 distinct CDR3 sequences, and 15% to 18% of those were seen once. The ten largest make up over 7.5% of the sample. The sequencing sample was made of blood. The receptors were gathered from a woman between 18 and 30 years old with Graves' hyperthyroidism.

This chain links TRBV6-1 with TRBJ2-3, with 13 bases identical to TRBD2. J lost 6 bases, V lost 6 bases, and 6 bases had no gene match. This CDR3 spans 15 amino acids. The germline V gene has CDR1 MNHNS and CDR2 SASEGT. The CDR3 DNA follows: TGTGCCAGCAGACAACTAGCGGGAGGGCCGGATACGCAGTATTTT. Its translation is CASRQLAGGPDTQYF.

This clonotype occurred many times. The chain links TRBV5-1 to TRBJ1-2; TRBD1 matches 9 bases. The CDR3 runs to 19 residues. Trimming removed 4 bases from V and 1 base from J; junction bases left unmatched: 17. Germline V gene lookup returns CDR1 SGHRS and CDR2 YFSETQ. The CDR3 spells CASSLLGLSGQGLNYGYTF. The CDR3 region has the DNA TGCGCCAGCAGCCTCCTTGGACTGTCGGGACAGGGACTTAACTATGGCTACACCTTC.

The chain joins TRBV5-1 to TRBJ2-2; D is unclear. Deletions cut 2 bases from V and 10 bases from J, with 15 bases between. The V gene's germline CDR1 is SGHRS and CDR2 YFSETQ. CDR3 size: 14 residues. CDR3 in amino acids: CASSFNGPALELFF. For the CDR3, the DNA is TGCGCCAGCAGCTTTAATGGGCCTGCCTTGGAGCTGTTTTTT.

There are a few counts of this clonotype. The chain has TRBV19 and TRBJ2-4; the D gene could be TRBD1 or TRBD2 (5 bases each). This CDR3 has 12 residues. Germline CDR1 reads LNHDA; CDR2 reads SQIVND (reference sequence). V was trimmed by 5 bases and J by 9 bases, leaving 11 bases between them. This chain's CDR3 is CASSPGDAIQYF. The CDR3 nucleotides are TGTGCCAGTAGTCCCGGGGACGCCATTCAGTACTTC.

This clonotype was recorded many times. The J gene is TRBJ1-2, the V gene TRBV19; 10 bases map to TRBD1. Germline values: CDR1 LNHDA, CDR2 SQIVND (reference sequence). V lost 7 bases, J lost 4 bases, and 6 bases stayed unmatched. This CDR3 is built from 14 residues. The CDR3, as DNA: TGTGCCAGTACCTGGGACAGGGGATTCTATGGCTACACCTTC. Its protein is CASTWDRGFYGYTF.

V and J are TRBV5-1 and TRBJ2-5; D gene unclear. This CDR3 is built from 15 residues. V was pared by 1 base and J by 4 bases, with 14 bases between. Germline V lookup: CDR1 SGHRS, CDR2 YFSETQ. In DNA, the CDR3 is TGCGCCAGCAGCTTGTTTGGCGGAGAGACAGAGACCCAGTACTTC. Its translation: CASSLFGGETETQYF.

This clonotype was detected only a few times. The chain recombines TRBV19 with TRBJ1-2; D not resolved. Germline V gene data show CDR1 as LNHDA and CDR2 as SQIVND (reference sequence). The CDR3 is 14 amino acids. V lost 6 bases to trimming and J lost 4 bases, with 15 bases between them. The CDR3 is CASRNLEEGYGYTF. The CDR3 nucleotides read TGTGCCAGTAGGAACCTCGAGGAGGGCTATGGCTACACCTTC.

This clonotype was recorded at least ten times. The chain joins TRBV30 to TRBJ2-1, with 7 bases lining up with TRBD1. CDR1 and CDR2 from the germline V gene are GTSNPN and SVGIG (reference sequence). The length of the CDR3 is 15 residues. V shed 3 bases, J shed 2 bases, and the junction held 7 bases outside the gene matches. Written as DNA, the CDR3 is TGTGCCTGGAGGGGAGACAGGGACCCCTACAATGAGCAGTTCTTC. Its protein is CAWRGDRDPYNEQFF.

In this sample, this clonotype turned up many times. The chain uses TRBV5-6 and TRBJ2-3, with 7 bases fitting TRBD2. Germline CDR1 is SGHDT and CDR2 is YYEEEE. The V gene end was trimmed by 1 base and the J gene end by 2 bases; junction bases not matched to a gene: 7. The CDR3 sequence is 16 residues long. This CDR3 is CASSLRRGFTTDTQYF. In nucleotides, the CDR3 is TGTGCCAGCAGCTTGAGGCGGGGGTTCACCACAGATACGCAGTATTTT.

Many counts were recorded for this clonotype. This rearrangement joins TRBV11-1 to TRBJ2-1; 11 bases fit TRBD2. In germline, CDR1 is SGHAT, CDR2 FQDESV (reference sequence). This CDR3 comprises 18 residues. The V segment lost 5 bases and the J segment 1 base; nucleotides outside the gene matches: 10. The CDR3 coding sequence is TGTGCCAGCAGCCCCCGGAGGGGGACTAGCGGTTCCTACAATGAGCAGTTCTTC. It is translated as CASSPRRGTSGSYNEQFF.

This chain links TRBV27 with TRBJ2-7, with D possibly being TRBD1 or TRBD2 (5 bases each). V was shortened by 6 bases and J by 0 bases, with 15 bases between the two germline ends. There are 15 residues in the CDR3. Germline lookup yields CDR1 MNHEY and CDR2 SMNVEV (reference sequence). The CDR3 sequence is CASSLRVGGSYEQYF. CDR3 DNA sequence: TGTGCCAGCAGCCTCAGGGTTGGGGGCTCCTACGAGCAGTACTTC.

The table lists this clonotype with many counts. The chain combines TRBV18 with TRBJ2-5; 10 bases fit TRBD1. V gave up 4 bases and J gave up 1 base; unmatched junction bases: 6. Germline V lookup: CDR1 KGHSH, CDR2 LQKENI. The CDR3 is 16 residues long. The CDR3 DNA reads TGTGCCAGCTCACTCACCGGGACAGGGGCCCAAGAGACCCAGTACTTC. Translation gives CASSLTGTGAQETQYF.

The rearrangement joins TRBV28 to TRBJ2-1, with 10 bases matching TRBD2. From germline, CDR1 is MDHEN and CDR2 SYDVKM. The ends lost 7 bases at V and 7 bases at J; junction bases unmatched: 10. The CDR3 has 15 amino acids. The CDR3 loop is CASNLSGRAPNEQFF. The CDR3 region has the DNA TGTGCCAGCAACCTAAGCGGGAGGGCCCCTAATGAGCAGTTCTTC.

This clonotype was seen many times. The V gene is TRBV5-1, the J gene TRBJ1-5; 10 nucleotides align to TRBD1. The J segment lost 7 bases and the V segment lost 4 bases, leaving 8 bases of the junction unmatched. The CDR3 is 15 residues long. Germline V gives CDR1 SGHRS, CDR2 YFSETQ. CDR3 nucleotides: TGCGCCAGCAGCCCGGGACAGGGGATTGGGCAGCCCCAGCATTTT. Translated, it gives CASSPGQGIGQPQHF.

In its sample, this clonotype was seen many times. This rearrangement joins TRBV27 to TRBJ2-5; unclear D gene. The CDR3 length is 13 residues. The germline V gene encodes CDR1 MNHEY and CDR2 SMNVEV (reference sequence). V shed 0 bases and J shed 5 bases, with 7 bases lying between them. CDR3 coding DNA: TGTGCCAGCAGTTTATCGGCCAAGGAGACCCAGTACTTC. This sequence encodes CASSLSAKETQYF.

This clonotype showed up many times. The genes are TRBV7-9 and TRBJ2-5; possible D gene TRBD1, 6 bases. The germline CDR1 and CDR2 sequences are SEHNR and FQNEAQ (reference sequence). This CDR3 contains 15 residues. V lost 1 base and J 5 bases, leaving 14 bases between the germline ends. The CDR3 sequence: CASSLVGRGYETQYF. The CDR3 DNA follows: TGTGCCAGCAGCTTAGTTGGCAGGGGTTATGAGACCCAGTACTTC.

The chain is built from TRBV6-5 and TRBJ1-1; TRBD1 might be the D (5 bases). The CDR3 is 15 residues long. Trimming pared 6 bases from V and 4 bases from J, leaving 18 bases between. Germline CDR1 is MNHEY and CDR2 is SVGAGI. The CDR3 is CASRLISLQVTEAFF. CDR3 nucleotides: TGTGCCAGCAGATTAATCAGCCTACAGGTCACTGAAGCTTTCTTT.

The V and J genes are TRBV6-6 and TRBJ2-7; D may be TRBD2 (6 bases). Germline V gene lookup returns CDR1 MNHNY and CDR2 SVGAGI (reference sequence). Trimming shortened V by 2 bases and J by 6 bases, and 14 bases separated the two germline ends. This CDR3 has 14 residues. CDR3 region: CASSYGGELREQYF. As DNA, the CDR3 is TGTGCCAGCAGTTACGGCGGGGAACTACGCGAGCAGTACTTC.

In its sample, this clonotype was seen many times. The chain links TRBV9 to TRBJ2-2; D is perhaps TRBD2 (5 bases). Germline V gene data show CDR1 as SGDLS and CDR2 as YYNGEE. This CDR3 region has 16 residues. Trimming took 4 bases from V and 0 from J, leaving 13 bases between them. The CDR3 sequence: CASSPRSGSNTGELFF. CDR3 coding DNA: TGTGCCAGCAGCCCCCGGTCGGGATCGAACACCGGGGAGCTGTTTTTT.

Many counts were recorded for this clonotype. This chain connects TRBV4-1 to TRBJ2-3; 10 nucleotides agree with TRBD1. V dropped 4 bases and J dropped 2; count of bases not matched to a gene: 12. CDR1 is MGHRA, CDR2 YSYEKL, per germline. The CDR3 consists of 18 residues. CDR3 protein: CASSLGQGGSGFTDTQYF. The CDR3 DNA reads as TGCGCCAGCAGCCTCGGACAGGGGGGTAGCGGCTTCACAGATACGCAGTATTTT.

This clonotype was found many times. The rearrangement joins TRBV2 to TRBJ2-7; D remains unclear. Germline V CDR1 and CDR2: SNHLY, FYNNEI. The CDR3 has 14 amino acids. Trimming removed 6 bases from V and 0 bases from J, with 12 bases in between. CDR3 sequence: CASRKALNSYEQYF. As DNA, the CDR3 is TGTGCCAGCAGGAAGGCCCTGAACTCCTACGAGCAGTACTTC. The whole variable domain, remainder taken from reference TRBV2 and TRBJ2-7, is EPEVTQTPSHQVTQMGQEVILRCVPISNHLYFYWYRQILGQKVEFLVSFYNNEISEKSEIFDDQFSVERPDGSNFTLKIRSTKLEDSAMYFCASRKALNSYEQYFGPGTRLTVT.

In this sample, this clonotype turned up once. This clone may be a read error of a much larger clone one base away. Here the CDR3 DNA reads TGTGCCAGCTCGTCCCAACCCTACGAGCAGTACTTC. Its protein product is CASSSQPYEQYF. The chain joins TRBV18 to TRBJ2-7; D gene ambiguous. V gave up 6 bases and J gave up 2 bases, with 8 bases separating them. Germline CDR1 is KGHSH and CDR2 is LQKENI. The CDR3 sequence is 12 residues long.

With regard to this clonotype: A single base separates this from a much larger clone, so it may be a read error. This chain connects TRBV11-3 to TRBJ2-6, with TRBD1 matching over 7 bases. The J segment lost 0 bases and the V segment lost 1 base, leaving 0 bases of the junction unmatched. This CDR3 is built from 16 residues. Germline lookup yields CDR1 SGHNT and CDR2 YENEEA. CDR3 in DNA: TGTGCCAGCAGCTTAGGGGACAGCTCTGGGGCCAACGTCCTGACTTTC. It codes for CASSLGDSSGANVLTF.